This note documents a single T cell receptor (beta chain) sequence. Template switching by 5'RACE with UMIs generated the TCR beta cDNA. TCRdb re-called the 5' RACE reads; every CDR3 protein appears as one record, without DNA. This sample lists some 410,000 distinct CDR3 sequences; its ten largest clones have approximately 6.8%. This CDR3 is built from 15 residues. The data were obtained in a study of T cells expressing NK-cell markers. As for the study in general: Repertoires of TCR beta were obtained from T cells sorted as CD3+CD56+NKG2C+, CD3+CD56+NKG2C- and CD3+CD56-NKG2C+.

The receptor's source is a woman between 18 and 75 years old in good health. This chain links TRBV21-1 with TRBJ2-3. TRBV21-1 is a pseudogene. Sequencing used blood T cells: a sorted CD56 or NKG2C T cell subset, CD4+ or CD8+ T cells, or bulk PBMC T cells (not recorded which). The CDR3 reads CASSTRRSYTDTQYF.